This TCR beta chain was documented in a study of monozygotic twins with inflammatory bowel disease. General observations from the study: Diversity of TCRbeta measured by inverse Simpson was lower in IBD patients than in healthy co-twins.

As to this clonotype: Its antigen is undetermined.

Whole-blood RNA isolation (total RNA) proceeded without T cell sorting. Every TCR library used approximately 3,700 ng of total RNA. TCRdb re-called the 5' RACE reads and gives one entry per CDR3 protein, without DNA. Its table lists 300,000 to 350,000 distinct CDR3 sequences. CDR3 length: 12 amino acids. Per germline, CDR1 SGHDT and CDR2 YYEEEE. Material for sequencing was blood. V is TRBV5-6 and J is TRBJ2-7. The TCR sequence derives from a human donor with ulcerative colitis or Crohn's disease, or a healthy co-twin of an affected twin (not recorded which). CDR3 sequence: CASRLTESEQYF.